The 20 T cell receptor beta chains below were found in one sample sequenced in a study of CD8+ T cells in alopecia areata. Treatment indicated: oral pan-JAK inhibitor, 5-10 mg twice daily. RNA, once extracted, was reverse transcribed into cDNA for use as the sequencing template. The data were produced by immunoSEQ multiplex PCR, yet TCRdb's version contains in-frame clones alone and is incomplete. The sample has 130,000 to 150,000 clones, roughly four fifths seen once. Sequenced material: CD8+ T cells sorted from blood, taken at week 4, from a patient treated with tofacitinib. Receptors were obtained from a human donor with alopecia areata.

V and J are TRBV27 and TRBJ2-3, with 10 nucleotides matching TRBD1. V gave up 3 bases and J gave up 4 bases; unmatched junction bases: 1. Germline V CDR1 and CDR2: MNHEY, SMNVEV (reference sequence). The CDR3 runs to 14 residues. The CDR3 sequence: CASSLTGGADTQYF. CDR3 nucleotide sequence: TGTGCCAGCAGTTTGACAGGGGGCGCAGATACGCAGTATTTT.

The CDR3 DNA reads as TGTGCCAGCAGTGAAGTAGGTGGGGAGTATGGGGAGCAGTACTTC. Amino acid sequence: CASSEVGGEYGEQYF. The chain joins TRBV2 to TRBJ2-7; a weak D match, TRBD2 (5 bases). Trimming took off 1 base at V and 7 bases at J, with 17 bases between the two ends. Germline V lookup: CDR1 SNHLY, CDR2 FYNNEI. CDR3 size: 15 residues.

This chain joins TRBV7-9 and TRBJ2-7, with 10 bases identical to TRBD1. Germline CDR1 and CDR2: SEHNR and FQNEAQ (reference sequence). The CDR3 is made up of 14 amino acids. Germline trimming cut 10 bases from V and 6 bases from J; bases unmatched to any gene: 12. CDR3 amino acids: CATASGQGISEQYF. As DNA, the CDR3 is TGTGCCACCGCTTCGGGACAGGGGATCTCCGAGCAGTACTTC.

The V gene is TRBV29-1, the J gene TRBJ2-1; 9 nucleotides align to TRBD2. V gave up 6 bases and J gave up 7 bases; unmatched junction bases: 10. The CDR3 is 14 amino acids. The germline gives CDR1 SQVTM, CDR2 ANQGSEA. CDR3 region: CSVLSRGGLNEQFF. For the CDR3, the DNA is TGCAGCGTCCTCTCGCGGGGGGGTTTAAATGAGCAGTTCTTC.

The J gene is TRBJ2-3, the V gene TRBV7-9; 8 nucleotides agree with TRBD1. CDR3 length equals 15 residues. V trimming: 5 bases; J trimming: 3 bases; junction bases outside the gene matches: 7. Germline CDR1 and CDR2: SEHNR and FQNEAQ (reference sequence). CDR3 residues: CASSPRNRGTDTQYF. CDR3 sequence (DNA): TGTGCCAGCAGCCCCCGAAACAGGGGGACAGATACGCAGTATTTT.

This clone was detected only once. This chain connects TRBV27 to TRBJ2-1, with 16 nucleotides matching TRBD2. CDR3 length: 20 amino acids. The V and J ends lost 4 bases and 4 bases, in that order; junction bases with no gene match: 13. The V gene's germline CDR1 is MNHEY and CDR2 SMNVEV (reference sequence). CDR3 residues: CASSSTGTSGGDPPYNEQFF. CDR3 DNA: TGTGCCAGCAGTTCGACCGGGACTAGCGGGGGGGACCCTCCTTACAATGAGCAGTTCTTC.

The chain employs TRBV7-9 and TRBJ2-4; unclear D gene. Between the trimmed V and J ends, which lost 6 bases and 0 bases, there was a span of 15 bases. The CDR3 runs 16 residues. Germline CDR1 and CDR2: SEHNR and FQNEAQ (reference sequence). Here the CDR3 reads CASSRTGTLAKNIQYF. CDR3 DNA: TGTGCCAGCAGTAGAACCGGTACCCTAGCCAAAAACATTCAGTACTTC.

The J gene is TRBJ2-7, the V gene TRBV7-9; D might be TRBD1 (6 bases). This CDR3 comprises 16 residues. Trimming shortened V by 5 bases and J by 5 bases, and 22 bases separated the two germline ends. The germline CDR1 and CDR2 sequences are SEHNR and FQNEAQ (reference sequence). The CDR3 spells CASSPPRPGEKHEQYF. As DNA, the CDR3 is TGTGCCAGCAGCCCACCTAGACCAGGGGAAAAGCACGAGCAGTACTTC.

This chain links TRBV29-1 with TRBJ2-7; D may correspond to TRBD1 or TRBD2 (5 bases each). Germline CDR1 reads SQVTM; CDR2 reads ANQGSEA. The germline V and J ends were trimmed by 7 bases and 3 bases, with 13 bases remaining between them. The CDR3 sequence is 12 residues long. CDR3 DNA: TGCAGCGCGGGGCGAGGGAACTACGAGCAGTACTTC. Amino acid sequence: CSAGRGNYEQYF.

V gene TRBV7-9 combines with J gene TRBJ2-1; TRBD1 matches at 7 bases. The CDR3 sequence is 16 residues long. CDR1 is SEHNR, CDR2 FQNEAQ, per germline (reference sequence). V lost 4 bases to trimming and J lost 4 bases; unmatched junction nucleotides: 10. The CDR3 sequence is CASSSAPRDRYNEQFF. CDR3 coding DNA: TGTGCCAGCAGCTCGGCCCCCCGGGACAGATACAATGAGCAGTTCTTC.

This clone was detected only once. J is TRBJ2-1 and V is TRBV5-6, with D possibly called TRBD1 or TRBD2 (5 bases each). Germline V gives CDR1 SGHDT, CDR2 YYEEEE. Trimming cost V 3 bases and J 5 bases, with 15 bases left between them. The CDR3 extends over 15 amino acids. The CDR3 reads CASSSDYWDHNEQFF. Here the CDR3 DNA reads TGTGCCAGCAGCTCAGATTACTGGGACCACAATGAGCAGTTCTTC.

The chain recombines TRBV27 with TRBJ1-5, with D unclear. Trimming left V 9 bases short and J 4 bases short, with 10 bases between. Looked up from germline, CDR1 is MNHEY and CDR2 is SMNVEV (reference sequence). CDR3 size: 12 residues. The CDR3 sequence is CASGLSNQPQHF. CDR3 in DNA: TGTGCCAGTGGACTAAGTAATCAGCCCCAGCATTTT.

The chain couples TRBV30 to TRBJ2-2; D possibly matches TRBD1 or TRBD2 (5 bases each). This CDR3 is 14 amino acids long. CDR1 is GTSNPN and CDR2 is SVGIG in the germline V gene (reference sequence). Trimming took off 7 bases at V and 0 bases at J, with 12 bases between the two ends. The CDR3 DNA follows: TGTGCCTTTCCCGGGACCGCGAACACCGGGGAGCTGTTTTTT. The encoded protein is CAFPGTANTGELFF.

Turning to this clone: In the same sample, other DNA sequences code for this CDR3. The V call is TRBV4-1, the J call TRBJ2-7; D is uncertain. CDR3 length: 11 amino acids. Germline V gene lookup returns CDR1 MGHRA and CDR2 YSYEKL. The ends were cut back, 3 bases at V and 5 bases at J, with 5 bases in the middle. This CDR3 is CASSQGNEQYF. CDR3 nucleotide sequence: TGCGCCAGCAGCCAGGGCAACGAGCAGTACTTC.

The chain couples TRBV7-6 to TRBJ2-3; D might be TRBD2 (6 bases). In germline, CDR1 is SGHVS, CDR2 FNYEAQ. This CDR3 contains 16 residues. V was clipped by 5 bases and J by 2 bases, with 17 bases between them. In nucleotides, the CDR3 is TGTGCCAGCAGCCCAATCTACCGGGGGTACACAGATACGCAGTATTTT. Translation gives CASSPIYRGYTDTQYF.

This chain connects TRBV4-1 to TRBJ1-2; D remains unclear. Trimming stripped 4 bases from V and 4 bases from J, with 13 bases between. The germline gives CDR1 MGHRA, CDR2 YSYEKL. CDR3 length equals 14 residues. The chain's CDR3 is CASSPPGVGYGYTF. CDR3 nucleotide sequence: TGCGCCAGCAGCCCCCCAGGCGTTGGCTATGGCTACACCTTC.

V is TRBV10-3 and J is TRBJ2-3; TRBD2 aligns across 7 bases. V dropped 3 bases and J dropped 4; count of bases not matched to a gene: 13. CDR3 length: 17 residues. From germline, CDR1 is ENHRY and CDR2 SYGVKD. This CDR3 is CAISETRGAGVADTQYF. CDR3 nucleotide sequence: TGTGCCATCAGTGAAACCCGCGGGGCGGGGGTTGCAGATACGCAGTATTTT.

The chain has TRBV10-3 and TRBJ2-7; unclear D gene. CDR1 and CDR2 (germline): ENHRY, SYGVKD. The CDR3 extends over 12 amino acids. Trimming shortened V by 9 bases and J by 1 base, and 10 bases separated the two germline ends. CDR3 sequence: CAITTESYEQYF. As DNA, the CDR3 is TGTGCCATAACTACTGAGTCCTACGAGCAGTACTTC.

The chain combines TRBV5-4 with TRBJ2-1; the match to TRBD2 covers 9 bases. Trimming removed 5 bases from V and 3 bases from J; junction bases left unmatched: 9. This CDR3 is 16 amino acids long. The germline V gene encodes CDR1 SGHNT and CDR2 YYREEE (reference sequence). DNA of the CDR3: TGTGCCAGCAGACTACTCGCGGGGGGGCTCTACAATGAGCAGTTCTTC. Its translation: CASRLLAGGLYNEQFF. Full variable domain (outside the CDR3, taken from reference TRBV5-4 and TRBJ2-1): ETGVTQSPTHLIKTRGQQVTLRCSSQSGHNTVSWYQQALGQGPQFIFQYYREEENGRGNFPPRFSGLQFPNYSSELNVNALELDDSALYLCASRLLAGGLYNEQFFGPGTRLTVL.

The CDR3 loop is CASSQRAGVDTQYF. CDR3 nucleotide sequence: TGCGCCAGCAGCCAGAGAGCGGGAGTGGATACGCAGTATTTT. The V call is TRBV4-1, the J call TRBJ2-3; 8 bases map to TRBD2. Per germline, CDR1 MGHRA and CDR2 YSYEKL. V dropped 3 bases and J dropped 6; count of bases not matched to a gene: 5. The length of the CDR3 is 14 residues.